This passage covers 22 T cell receptor beta chains from one sample sequenced in a study of T-cell reconstitution after alpha-beta-depleted transplantation in children. Preparing the TCRbeta library involved the use of unique molecular identifiers. TCRdb re-derived calls from the PCR reads in MiXCR, one entry per CDR3 protein. This table has 900,000 or so distinct CDR3 sequences, about 15% appearing once. The specimen comprised PBMCs, mostly from graft donor cells, sampled 360 days after TCRalphabeta/CD19-depleted stem cell transplant. The origin of the receptors is a male patient younger than 18 who had a stem cell transplant for acute lymphoblastic leukemia, so the T cells may come from the graft donor.

This sequence joins TRBV10-3 and TRBJ2-1; perhaps TRBD1 as D (6 bases). Germline V CDR1 and CDR2: ENHRY, SYGVKD. The V end lost 7 bases, the J end lost 2 bases, and 12 bases lay between the germline ends. The CDR3 covers 14 residues. In DNA form, the CDR3 reads TGTGCCATCAATCTGGACAGCACCTACAATGAGCAGTTCTTC. This gives the protein CAINLDSTYNEQFF.

Of note for this clonotype: One end of the junction does not line up with germline, which may come from a read error. This chain connects TRBV3-1 to TRBJ2-1; 8 bases align to TRBD2. This CDR3 comprises 14 residues. Germline V gene lookup returns CDR1 LGHDT and CDR2 YNNKEL (reference sequence). As DNA, the CDR3 is TGTGCCACCAGCACTAGCGGCTTATACAATGAGCAGTTCTTC. It codes for CATSTSGLYNEQFF.

V gene TRBV27 combines with J gene TRBJ2-3, with D possibly matching TRBD1 (6 bases). The germline gives CDR1 MNHEY, CDR2 SMNVEV (reference sequence). The V gene lost 3 bases and the J gene lost 6 bases, with 13 bases spanning the gap. The CDR3 totals 14 residues. The CDR3 spells CASSFNRVVDTQYF. CDR3 DNA sequence: TGTGCCAGCAGTTTTAACAGGGTAGTGGATACGCAGTATTTT.

This clonotype was seen a handful of times. The V and J genes are TRBV5-1 and TRBJ2-3; the match to TRBD2 covers 13 bases. CDR1 SGHRS and CDR2 YFSETQ come from the germline V gene. V lost 2 bases and J lost 4; bases outside the gene matches: 4. This CDR3 is 16 amino acids long. The CDR3 reads CASSFPLAGGADTQYF. The CDR3 DNA is TGCGCCAGCAGCTTCCCACTAGCGGGAGGGGCAGATACGCAGTATTTT.

This clonotype was seen repeatedly, ten times or more. CDR3 nucleotides: TGTGCCAGTAGTACCGGACTAGCGGGAACCTACGAGCAGTACTTC. Encoded protein: CASSTGLAGTYEQYF. V gene TRBV19 combines with J gene TRBJ2-7; TRBD2 matches at 12 bases. The CDR3 runs 15 residues. Germline-derived CDR1 and CDR2 are LNHDA and SQIVND (reference sequence). V dropped 4 bases and J dropped 2; count of bases not matched to a gene: 3.

The chain joins TRBV10-3 to TRBJ1-1; D not certain. Trimming removed 4 bases from V and 5 bases from J, with 17 bases in between. Germline V gene lookup returns CDR1 ENHRY and CDR2 SYGVKD. The CDR3 consists of 15 residues. CDR3 coding DNA: TGTGCCATCAGTGGGATTGCGGGTACTCGAACTGAAGCTTTCTTT. Amino acid sequence: CAISGIAGTRTEAFF.

V and J are TRBV29-1 and TRBJ2-3, with TRBD2 identical over 8 bases. The V and J ends lost 3 bases and 1 base, in that order; junction bases with no gene match: 6. Germline-derived CDR1 and CDR2 are SQVTM and ANQGSEA. The CDR3 length is 15 residues. In nucleotides, the CDR3 is TGCAGCGTTGAGGTTAGCGGGACGGGCACAGATACGCAGTATTTT. Translation gives CSVEVSGTGTDTQYF.

The CDR3 region has the DNA TGTGCCAGCAGCTTGGCGTGGACAGGCTACGAGCAGTACTTC. It yields the protein CASSLAWTGYEQYF. V is TRBV5-5 and J is TRBJ2-7, with 7 bases matching TRBD1. The CDR3 runs to 14 residues. Germline V gives CDR1 SGHKS, CDR2 YYEKEE (reference sequence). Trimming at V came to 0 bases and at J to 3 bases, leaving 3 bases not matched to a gene.

In its sample, this clonotype was seen many times. This chain connects TRBV24-1 to TRBJ2-4; D could derive from TRBD1 or TRBD2 (5 bases each). Germline CDR1 is KGHDR and CDR2 is SFDVKD. V was clipped by 5 bases and J by 4 bases, with 17 bases between them. There are 16 residues in the CDR3. The CDR3 region has the DNA TGTGCCACCAGTGGTAGTTATGGGACCGATAAAAACATTCAGTACTTC. Translation: CATSGSYGTDKNIQYF.

This clonotype showed up many times. This chain joins TRBV5-1 and TRBJ1-1; D unresolved. Trimming took 0 bases from V and 0 from J, leaving 6 bases between them. This CDR3 spans 14 amino acids. Germline V gene data show CDR1 as SGHRS and CDR2 as YFSETQ. CDR3 amino acids: CASSLEAMNTEAFF. The CDR3 coding sequence is TGCGCCAGCAGCTTGGAGGCCATGAACACTGAAGCTTTCTTT.

CDR3 DNA: TGTGCCAGCAGTGAAGCTGAGGGCTACGAGCAGTACTTC. The encoded protein is CASSEAEGYEQYF. This sequence joins TRBV2 and TRBJ2-7, with D tentatively TRBD2 (5 bases). Germline V gene data show CDR1 as SNHLY and CDR2 as FYNNEI. The CDR3 loop spans 13 amino acids. Trimming removed 0 bases from V and 3 bases from J, with 6 bases in between.

The table lists this clonotype with a few counts. The chain combines TRBV12-3 or TRBV12-4 with TRBJ1-2; no definite D call. The CDR3 has 12 amino acids. Trimming pared 8 bases from V and 4 bases from J, leaving 11 bases between. CDR3 coding DNA: TGTGCCAGCCGTCGGGCTTCCTATGGCTACACCTTC. Its translation is CASRRASYGYTF.

The rearrangement joins TRBV6-1 to TRBJ2-1; 11 bases line up with TRBD2. Germline CDR1 MNHNS, CDR2 SASEGT. This CDR3 is built from 17 residues. V was clipped by 7 bases and J by 4 bases; unmatched bases: 12. The CDR3 bases are TGTGCCAGCACCCGAACTAGCGGGGGCTCTGGGTACAATGAGCAGTTCTTC. Protein: CASTRTSGGSGYNEQFF.

J is TRBJ1-3 and V is TRBV7-8; D unresolved. Trimming took off 3 bases at V and 7 bases at J, with 19 bases between the two ends. Germline CDR1 is SGHVS and CDR2 is FQNEAQ. This CDR3 comprises 16 residues. This chain's CDR3 is CASSFQSPTASNTIYF. CDR3 DNA: TGTGCCAGCAGCTTTCAATCCCCAACGGCTTCTAACACCATATATTTT. Looking up the rest from reference TRBV7-8 and TRBJ1-3 gives the full variable domain: GAGVSQSPRYKVAKRGQDVALRCDPISGHVSLFWYQQALGQGPEFLTYFQNEAQLDKSGLPSDRFFAERPEGSVSTLKIQRTQQEDSAVYLCASSFQSPTASNTIYFGEGSWLTVV.

The chain is built from TRBV20-1 and TRBJ1-1; D gene ambiguous. The V gene's germline CDR1 is DFQATT and CDR2 SNEGSKA (reference sequence). Trimming removed 0 bases at V and 10 bases at J, with 15 bases between. This CDR3 is built from 13 residues. Here the CDR3 DNA reads TGCAGTGCTAGAGATCCCGGTCCGTTTCGAGCTTTCTTT. Its protein is CSARDPGPFRAFF.

This clonotype was observed at least ten times. The chain is built from TRBV12-3 or TRBV12-4 and TRBJ2-7, with 8 nucleotides matching TRBD2. The CDR3 consists of 11 residues. The V gene end was trimmed by 9 bases and the J gene end by 4 bases; junction bases not matched to a gene: 2. CDR3 in DNA: TGTGCCAGTGGACTAGCATACGAGCAGTACTTC. Translating gives CASGLAYEQYF.

The table lists this clonotype with a few counts. The chain joins TRBV7-2 to TRBJ2-7; 8 bases agree with TRBD1. Germline V CDR1 and CDR2: SGHTA, FQGNSA. V trimming: 5 bases; J trimming: 1 base; junction bases outside the gene matches: 10. The CDR3 length is 16 residues. Here the CDR3 DNA reads TGTGCCAGCAGCCACGGCGGGACAGGCCATTCCTACGAGCAGTACTTC. It is translated as CASSHGGTGHSYEQYF.

This clonotype was seen a handful of times. The genes are TRBV10-3 and TRBJ2-4, with 7 bases identical to TRBD2. This CDR3 is built from 14 residues. Germline trimming cut 0 bases from V and 8 bases from J; bases unmatched to any gene: 4. CDR1 is ENHRY and CDR2 is SYGVKD in the germline V gene. Here the CDR3 DNA reads TGTGCCATCAGTGAGTCGGGAGGGATGGACATTCAGTACTTC. This encodes CAISESGGMDIQYF.

A remark on this clonotype: The junction departs from the called germline gene at one end, perhaps through a read error. This rearrangement joins TRBV6-2 or TRBV6-3 to TRBJ2-1; 14 nucleotides match TRBD2. The CDR3 length is 15 residues. Germline V CDR1 and CDR2: MNHEY, SVGEGT. The chain's CDR3 is CVSSTGLAGDNEQFF. In DNA, the CDR3 is TGTGTCAGCTCCACGGGACTAGCGGGAGACAATGAGCAGTTCTTC.

The chain is built from TRBV3-1 and TRBJ2-5; perhaps D is TRBD1 or TRBD2 (5 bases each). This CDR3 is built from 15 residues. Trimming cost V 0 bases and J 5 bases, with 13 bases left between them. Germline values: CDR1 LGHDT, CDR2 YNNKEL (reference sequence). The CDR3 DNA is TGTGCCAGCAGCCAAGAAAGCGGCAGGGCTGAGACCCAGTACTTC. Translating gives CASSQESGRAETQYF.

The chain combines TRBV14 with TRBJ2-6; the D gene could be TRBD1 or TRBD2 (7 bases each). CDR1 and CDR2 (germline): SGHDN, FVKESK. Trimming took 3 bases from V and 3 from J, leaving 15 bases between them. CDR3 length: 17 amino acids. Here the CDR3 reads CASSQPARGGGANVLTF. In DNA, the CDR3 is TGTGCCAGCAGCCAGCCTGCCAGGGGGGGTGGGGCCAACGTCCTGACTTTC.

This clonotype was observed a handful of times. The V gene is TRBV11-2, the J gene TRBJ2-3; 14 nucleotides agree with TRBD2. CDR3 length: 15 residues. Germline V CDR1 and CDR2: SGHAT, FQNNGV. J lost 4 bases, V lost 6 bases, and 3 bases had no gene match. CDR3 DNA sequence: TGTGCCAGCAGGATGGGACTAGCGGGAGCAGATACGCAGTATTTT. It encodes CASRMGLAGADTQYF.